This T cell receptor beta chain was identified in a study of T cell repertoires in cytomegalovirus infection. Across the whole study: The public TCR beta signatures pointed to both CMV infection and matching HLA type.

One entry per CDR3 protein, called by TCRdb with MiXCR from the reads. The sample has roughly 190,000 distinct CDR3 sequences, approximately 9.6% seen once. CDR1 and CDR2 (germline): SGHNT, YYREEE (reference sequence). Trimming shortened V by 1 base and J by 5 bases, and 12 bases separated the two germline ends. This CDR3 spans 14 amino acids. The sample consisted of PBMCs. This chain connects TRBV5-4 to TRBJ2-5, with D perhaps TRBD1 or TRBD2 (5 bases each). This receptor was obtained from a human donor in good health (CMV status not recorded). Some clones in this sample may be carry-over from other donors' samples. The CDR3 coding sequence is TGTGCCAGCAGCTTGAGAGGGCCAGGGGAGACCCAGTACTTC. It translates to CASSLRGPGETQYF. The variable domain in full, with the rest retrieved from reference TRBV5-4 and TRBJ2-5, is ETGVTQSPTHLIKTRGQQVTLRCSSQSGHNTVSWYQQALGQGPQFIFQYYREEENGRGNFPPRFSGLQFPNYSSELNVNALELDDSALYLCASSLRGPGETQYFGPGTRLLVL.